This TCR beta chain was recorded in a study of CD8 T cells in Susac syndrome. This CDR3 has 12 residues. V dropped 1 base and J dropped 6 bases, with 6 bases sitting between them. Germline V lookup: CDR1 LNHNV, CDR2 YYDKDF (reference sequence). Healthy donors served as the controls. They were matched for age and sex. Random-hexamer reverse transcription was applied to roughly 0.5 to 1 ug RNA. A single record per CDR3 protein comes from TCRdb applying MiXCR to the immunoSEQ multiplex PCR reads. The sample shows more than 95,000 distinct CDR3 sequences, approximately 96% of them seen only once. V usage is TRBV15 and J usage is TRBJ1-2; D gene uncertain. The sample was CD4+ T cells from PBMCs. This receptor was obtained from a human donor in good health. The CDR3 DNA reads as TGTGCCACCAGCAGAGGTCCCGATGGCTACACCTTC. Translated: CATSRGPDGYTF.